Presented here are 20 T cell receptor beta chains from one specimen sequenced in a study of CD8 T cells in Susac syndrome. An input of about 0.5 to 1 ug of RNA was subjected to reverse transcription using random hexamers. TCRdb recomputed calls from the immunoSEQ multiplex PCR reads with MiXCR, one row per CDR3 protein. In the table there are a few hundred thousand distinct CDR3 sequences, 80% to 95% of which are singletons. The sample comprised CD8+ T cells from PBMCs. The origin of the receptors is a human donor with multiple sclerosis.

CDR3 region: CSARGTGTVEDYTF. CDR3 DNA: TGCAGTGCTAGAGGTACCGGGACAGTGGAGGACTACACCTTC. This chain uses TRBV20-1 with TRBJ1-2; 7 bases agree with TRBD1. Losses at the gene ends were 1 base for V and 10 bases for J; bases not matched to a gene: 12. There are 14 residues in the CDR3. Germline lookup yields CDR1 DFQATT and CDR2 SNEGSKA (reference sequence).

The CDR3 loop is CASSLASPERNEQFF. DNA of the CDR3: TGTGCCAGCAGCTTAGCGTCCCCTGAACGGAATGAGCAGTTCTTC. V usage is TRBV7-6 and J usage is TRBJ2-1; unclear D gene. The CDR3 has 15 residues. Germline lookup yields CDR1 SGHVS and CDR2 FNYEAQ. V gave up 0 bases and J gave up 7 bases, with 13 bases separating them.

V gene TRBV11-2 combines with J gene TRBJ1-1, with TRBD1 as a possible D gene (6 bases). V was clipped by 5 bases and J by 6 bases, with 19 bases between them. The CDR3 is 15 residues long. From germline, CDR1 is SGHAT and CDR2 FQNNGV. CDR3 nucleotides: TGTGCCAGCAGCACCTTCGGGGGCCCGTGGGCTGAAGCTTTCTTT. It translates to CASSTFGGPWAEAFF.

This clonotype was detected once. The chain uses TRBV4-1 and TRBJ2-1; the match to TRBD2 covers 14 bases. The CDR3 is 14 residues long. With V trimmed by 8 bases and J by 10 bases, 7 bases remained unmatched. In germline, CDR1 is MGHRA, CDR2 YSYEKL. The CDR3: CASWPGLAGEEQFF. The CDR3 nucleotides read TGCGCCAGCTGGCCGGGACTAGCGGGGGAAGAGCAGTTCTTC.

The CDR3 loop is CASSLGLIQFF. In nucleotides, the CDR3 is TGTGCCAGCAGCCTGGGACTAATTCAGTTCTTC. The J gene is TRBJ2-1, the V gene TRBV3-1; 7 bases are shared with TRBD2. Germline V gives CDR1 LGHDT, CDR2 YNNKEL (reference sequence). The CDR3 runs 11 residues. The trim removed 4 bases at V and 13 bases at J, leaving 4 bases unmatched.

This chain joins TRBV13 and TRBJ1-2; D is perhaps TRBD1 (6 bases). Germline V lookup: CDR1 PRHDT, CDR2 FYEKMQ (reference sequence). The CDR3 covers 15 residues. V lost 0 bases and J 0 bases, leaving 8 bases between the germline ends. The CDR3: CASSLGQGTNYGYTF. CDR3 DNA sequence: TGTGCCAGCAGCTTAGGCCAGGGGACTAACTATGGCTACACCTTC.

The rearrangement uses TRBV5-6 and TRBJ1-2; 9 bases are a match to TRBD1. V gave up 4 bases and J gave up 7 bases; unmatched junction bases: 2. Germline CDR1 reads SGHDT; CDR2 reads YYEEEE. The CDR3 has 12 amino acids. The CDR3 DNA follows: TGTGCCAGCAGCGTGGACAGGGGTGGCTACACCTTC. Translation: CASSVDRGGYTF.

The chain employs TRBV7-2 and TRBJ2-7; D is perhaps TRBD1 or TRBD2 (5 bases each). The V end was cut by 8 bases, the J end by 3 bases, with 17 bases between. The CDR3 has 14 residues. Germline V gene sequence: CDR1 SGHTA, CDR2 FQGNSA. CDR3 amino acids: CASATGTERYEQYF. CDR3 bases: TGTGCCAGCGCGACCGGGACGGAACGCTACGAGCAGTACTTC.

This chain links TRBV5-6 with TRBJ1-1; no reliable D call. The germline gives CDR1 SGHDT, CDR2 YYEEEE. This CDR3 spans 12 amino acids. Trimming took 0 bases from V and 7 from J, leaving 7 bases between them. This chain's CDR3 is CASSLDDYEAFF. The DNA of the CDR3 is TGTGCCAGCAGCTTGGATGATTATGAAGCTTTCTTT.

This chain uses TRBV6-6 with TRBJ2-7, with unresolved D. With 4 bases removed from V and 6 bases from J, the gap between germline ends came to 10 bases. This CDR3 contains 12 residues. CDR1 MNHNY and CDR2 SVGAGI come from the germline V gene (reference sequence). The CDR3 coding sequence is TGTGCCAGCAGTTCCCCGTCTCCCGAGCAGTACTTC. Protein: CASSSPSPEQYF.

V is TRBV29-1 and J is TRBJ2-7; D not resolved. Germline V lookup: CDR1 SQVTM, CDR2 ANQGSEA. The V end lost 5 bases, the J end lost 4 bases, and 18 bases lay between the germline ends. This CDR3 is built from 14 residues. In nucleotides, the CDR3 is TGCAGCGTTAGTTTCCCTAACTCGATGTACGAGCAGTACTTC. Translating gives CSVSFPNSMYEQYF.

The chain is built from TRBV15 and TRBJ1-1, with 7 nucleotides matching TRBD1. CDR3 size: 14 residues. The germline CDR1 and CDR2 sequences are LNHNV and YYDKDF (reference sequence). V lost 5 bases and J lost 0; bases outside the gene matches: 3. CDR3 protein: CATSPGTVNTEAFF. The CDR3, as DNA: TGTGCCACCAGCCCAGGGACAGTGAACACTGAAGCTTTCTTT.

V usage is TRBV12-3 or TRBV12-4 and J usage is TRBJ2-1, with 9 nucleotides matching TRBD2. The CDR3 contains 16 residues. V shed 6 bases and J 0 bases; nucleotides not matched to a gene: 6. In nucleotides, the CDR3 is TGTGCCAGCAGGTCTACTAGCGGGTTCTCCTACAATGAGCAGTTCTTC. Its translation: CASRSTSGFSYNEQFF.

The chain links TRBV5-1 to TRBJ2-1; TRBD1 is a possible D gene (6 bases). Germline CDR1 is SGHRS and CDR2 is YFSETQ. The CDR3 totals 18 residues. V lost 2 bases, J lost 4 bases, and 22 bases lay in between. The CDR3 loop is CASSFGAPWDKLYNEQFF. CDR3 nucleotides: TGCGCCAGCAGCTTTGGGGCCCCATGGGACAAACTGTACAATGAGCAGTTCTTC.

The chain carries TRBV7-8 and TRBJ1-1, with a possible D match to TRBD1 (5 bases). Germline lookup yields CDR1 SGHVS and CDR2 FQNEAQ. V was clipped by 5 bases and J by 4 bases, with 17 bases between them. The CDR3 is 15 amino acids. The CDR3 region has the DNA TGTGCCAGCAGCCATTACGGGGGTAGGGGCACTGAAGCTTTCTTT. It translates to CASSHYGGRGTEAFF.

The chain recombines TRBV3-1 with TRBJ2-5; D is unresolved. The CDR3 contains 16 residues. V was shortened by 2 bases and J by 5 bases, with 18 bases between the two germline ends. From germline, CDR1 is LGHDT and CDR2 YNNKEL (reference sequence). CDR3 in amino acids: CASSQLGTSYVETQYF. The CDR3 DNA sequence: TGTGCCAGCAGCCAATTAGGAACAAGCTACGTCGAGACCCAGTACTTC.

This sequence joins TRBV11-1 and TRBJ2-1, with TRBD2 as a possible D gene (6 bases). Germline lookup yields CDR1 SGHAT and CDR2 FQDESV (reference sequence). This CDR3 region has 16 residues. V lost 5 bases to trimming and J lost 7 bases, with 21 bases between them. In DNA form, the CDR3 reads TGTGCCAGCAGCGCACCCGGGACTTCGGATAGAAATGAGCAGTTCTTC. It is translated as CASSAPGTSDRNEQFF.

This chain uses TRBV13 with TRBJ2-7; no reliable D call. The germline gives CDR1 PRHDT, CDR2 FYEKMQ (reference sequence). CDR3 size: 13 residues. V lost 4 bases, J lost 5 bases, and 12 bases lay in between. CDR3: CASSYLEGDEQYF. CDR3 coding DNA: TGTGCCAGCAGCTACCTCGAAGGAGACGAGCAGTACTTC.

The rearrangement uses TRBV7-9 and TRBJ2-1, with D possibly matching TRBD1 (5 bases). Germline CDR1 and CDR2: SEHNR and FQNEAQ (reference sequence). V was clipped by 1 base and J by 8 bases, with 15 bases between them. The CDR3 spans 15 residues. DNA of the CDR3: TGTGCCAGCAGCTTAGAGGGCTCAGGGTTGGATGAGCAGTTCTTC. It translates to CASSLEGSGLDEQFF.

J is TRBJ1-1 and V is TRBV2, with unresolved D. CDR3 length: 10 residues. The V end was cut by 10 bases, the J end by 10 bases, with 13 bases between. Germline lookup yields CDR1 SNHLY and CDR2 FYNNEI. The CDR3: CATAGPGAFF. CDR3 coding DNA: TGTGCCACAGCCGGTCCCGGAGCTTTCTTT.